This note documents a single T cell receptor (beta chain) sequence. The antigen is not known. This record comes from a study of T cell responses to AZD1222 COVID-19 vaccine. Study-wide findings and caveats: Spike-wide coverage was observed for vaccine-associated CD4 TCRs, with dominant responses at 160-218 and 743-854. Most donors were white British and more were female, and clonal diversity was possibly underestimated. Variant regions that are unmutated are reportedly the target of nearly half of spike-specific TCRs. Only a handful of AZD1222 recipients, more than five in all, had baseline seropositivity.

V was pared by 4 bases and J by 7 bases, with 13 bases between. The CDR3 totals 13 residues. CDR1 and CDR2 (germline): LNHDA, SQIVND (reference sequence). The data were produced by immunoSEQ multiplex PCR, yet TCRdb's version contains in-frame clones alone and is incomplete. The table shows over 100,000 clones, with approximately 86% occurring only once. The chain is built from TRBV19 and TRBJ2-5, with a tentative D call TRBD2 (6 bases). The receptor comes from an adult who received the MenACWY meningococcal vaccine as a control. Sequenced material: peripheral blood, taken 28 days after the second dose of the MenACWY control vaccine. The CDR3 bases are TGTGCCAGTAGTACGGGCCTGGGGGGGACCCAGTACTTC. This sequence encodes CASSTGLGGTQYF. The full variable domain, completed using reference TRBV19 and TRBJ2-5, is DGGITQSPKYLFRKEGQNVTLSCEQNLNHDAMYWYRQDPGQGLRLIYYSQIVNDFQKGDIAEGYSVSREKKESFPLTVTSAQKNPTAFYLCASSTGLGGTQYFGPGTRLLVL.